This T cell receptor (beta chain) was recovered during a study of blood T cells in healthy people across ages. The study, taken as a whole, reports: Older individuals had lower TCR beta diversity per million T cells (the decline was roughly linear).

Remarks on this clonotype: Its antigen is unknown.

Primed by a sample-barcoded 5' primer and a J-beta primer mix, a second PCR proceeded for about 7 to 12 cycles. TCRdb itself ran the 5' RACE reads through MiXCR, one entry per CDR3 protein. The profile covers some 1 million distinct CDR3 sequences, with more than 40% appearing a single time and over 15% taken by the ten largest. V shed 6 bases and J shed 7 bases, with 12 bases lying between them. The CDR3 is 13 residues long. The sequence came from a woman aged 55-69 years in good health. V is TRBV12-3 or TRBV12-4 and J is TRBJ1-4, with D unresolved. Sequencing was carried out using blood. CDR3 bases: TGTGCCAGCAGCTCCCAGACTGGTGAAAAACTGTTTTTT. As protein: CASSSQTGEKLFF.